The 18 T cell receptor beta chains in this list originate from one sample, sequenced in a study of cytomegalovirus exposure and HLA in healthy donors. The PCR ran on 60 Vbeta and 13 Jbeta primers. The table came from immunoSEQ multiplex PCR; TCRdb's copy has only in-frame clones and leaves some out. The data contain fewer than 350,000 clones, about 87% of them singletons. Sequenced sample: PBMCs. Receptors were obtained from a woman in her late teens or twenties in good health and CMV-seronegative.

The chain links TRBV30 to TRBJ1-4, with D possibly being TRBD1 (6 bases). The CDR3 covers 13 residues. Germline V gene data show CDR1 as GTSNPN and CDR2 as SVGIG (reference sequence). V was shortened by 7 bases and J by 6 bases, with 15 bases between the two germline ends. In DNA form, the CDR3 reads TGTGCCTCGGGGGGGCTAGGGGATGAAAAACTGTTTTTT. This codes for CASGGLGDEKLFF. The variable domain in full, completed from reference TRBV30 and TRBJ1-4, reads SQTIHQWPATLVQPVGSPLSLECTVEGTSNPNLYWYRQAAGRGLQLLFYSVGIGQISSEVPQNLSASRPQDRQFILSSKKLLLSDSGFYLCASGGLGDEKLFFGSGTQLSVL.

This clone has just a few counts. The V gene is TRBV10-3, the J gene TRBJ2-7; 12 bases line up with TRBD1. The J segment lost 2 bases and the V segment lost 6 bases, leaving 2 bases of the junction unmatched. Germline V lookup: CDR1 ENHRY, CDR2 SYGVKD. This CDR3 is 14 amino acids long. The CDR3 DNA follows: TGTGCCATCAGAGGGACAGGGGGCGCCTACGAGCAGTACTTC. It is translated as CAIRGTGGAYEQYF.

Written as DNA, the CDR3 is TGTGCCAGCAGCCCCGGACTGCACTCTGGAAACACCATATATTTT. It yields the protein CASSPGLHSGNTIYF. This rearrangement joins TRBV7-3 to TRBJ1-3; D call uncertain. Between the trimmed V and J ends, which lost 5 bases and 0 bases, there was a span of 11 bases. Germline CDR1 and CDR2: SGHTA and FQGTGA. There are 15 residues in the CDR3.

This clone was found a few times. The V gene is TRBV11-2, the J gene TRBJ1-6; D unclear. Trimming pared 6 bases from V and 0 bases from J, leaving 9 bases between. There are 15 residues in the CDR3. Per germline, CDR1 SGHAT and CDR2 FQNNGV. The CDR3 sequence: CASRNLPSYNSPLHF. In DNA form, the CDR3 reads TGTGCCAGCAGAAATCTCCCCTCCTATAATTCACCCCTCCACTTT.

The chain combines TRBV6-6 with TRBJ2-3; D remains unclear. Germline-derived CDR1 and CDR2 are MNHNY and SVGAGI (reference sequence). V was cut by 4 bases and J by 3 bases, with 11 bases left in between. This CDR3 is 14 amino acids long. The CDR3: CASSSRQFTDTQYF. As DNA, the CDR3 is TGTGCCAGCAGTTCGAGGCAGTTTACAGATACGCAGTATTTT.

The chain is built from TRBV5-1 and TRBJ2-3, with 9 bases aligning to TRBD2. Germline V CDR1 and CDR2: SGHRS, YFSETQ. The J segment lost 4 bases and the V segment lost 4 bases, leaving 4 bases of the junction unmatched. The CDR3 runs 14 residues. The CDR3 nucleotides are TGCGCCAGCAGCCCTGGGACTAGCCCAGATACGCAGTATTTT. Amino acids: CASSPGTSPDTQYF.

J is TRBJ2-5 and V is TRBV5-6; D might be TRBD1 (6 bases). Trimming took 7 bases from V and 7 from J, leaving 11 bases between them. The CDR3 runs 11 residues. Germline values: CDR1 SGHDT, CDR2 YYEEEE. CDR3 loop: CASSGAGTQYF. DNA of the CDR3: TGTGCCAGCTCAGGGGCCGGGACCCAGTACTTC.

The chain combines TRBV6-5 with TRBJ1-1; 9 nucleotides align to TRBD1. V lost 6 bases and J lost 4; bases outside the gene matches: 9. This CDR3 is built from 15 residues. Germline CDR1 reads MNHEY; CDR2 reads SVGAGI. The CDR3 coding sequence is TGTGCCAGCAGCTACGAAGGACAGGGGCCCACTGAAGCTTTCTTT. Translation gives CASSYEGQGPTEAFF.

The chain is built from TRBV18 and TRBJ2-5; D is undetermined. V lost 0 bases to trimming and J lost 1 base, with 6 bases between them. The CDR3 spans 14 residues. CDR1 and CDR2 from the germline V gene are KGHSH and LQKENI. The CDR3 DNA sequence: TGTGCCAGCTCACCACCGGGCCTCCAAGAGACCCAGTACTTC. As protein: CASSPPGLQETQYF.

The rearrangement joins TRBV19 to TRBJ1-2; D uncertain. The CDR3 has 13 amino acids. Trimming removed 3 bases at V and 6 bases at J, with 11 bases between. The germline gives CDR1 LNHDA, CDR2 SQIVND (reference sequence). CDR3 amino acids: CASSISVLDGYTF. As DNA, the CDR3 is TGTGCCAGTAGTATTAGCGTCCTCGATGGCTACACCTTC.

The chain employs TRBV18 and TRBJ2-7, with 7 positions matching TRBD2. CDR1 is KGHSH, CDR2 LQKENI, per germline. Trimming cost V 2 bases and J 9 bases; bases outside gene matches: 7. The CDR3 extends over 13 amino acids. The CDR3 region is CASSPSRDYPQYF. The DNA for the CDR3 is TGTGCCAGCTCACCAAGCAGGGACTACCCGCAGTACTTC.

The rearrangement uses TRBV2 and TRBJ2-7; 7 bases fit TRBD1. This CDR3 comprises 11 residues. V shed 11 bases, J shed 1 base, and the junction held 2 bases outside the gene matches. Looked up from germline, CDR1 is SNHLY and CDR2 is FYNNEI. In DNA form, the CDR3 reads TGTGCCGGGGGACAGTCCTACGAGCAGTACTTC. Translated: CAGGQSYEQYF. The full variable domain, in which reference TRBV2 and TRBJ2-7 provide the parts outside the CDR3, is EPEVTQTPSHQVTQMGQEVILRCVPISNHLYFYWYRQILGQKVEFLVSFYNNEISEKSEIFDDQFSVERPDGSNFTLKIRSTKLEDSAMYFCAGGQSYEQYFGPGTRLTVT.

The chain carries TRBV19 and TRBJ1-1, with D possibly matching TRBD1 (6 bases). CDR1 is LNHDA, CDR2 SQIVND, per germline (reference sequence). The germline V and J ends were trimmed by 7 bases and 0 bases, with 12 bases remaining between them. The CDR3 is made up of 14 amino acids. CDR3 sequence (DNA): TGTGCCAGTAACAGGGCCCCCATGAACACTGAAGCTTTCTTT. Translated: CASNRAPMNTEAFF.

The chain joins TRBV2 to TRBJ2-3, with D possibly being TRBD2 (6 bases). This CDR3 has 13 amino acids. The germline V and J ends were trimmed by 8 bases and 1 base, with 10 bases remaining between them. Germline CDR1 reads SNHLY; CDR2 reads FYNNEI. The DNA of the CDR3 is TGTGCCAGCCTACGGGAGCGCACAGATACGCAGTATTTT. It yields the protein CASLRERTDTQYF. The variable domain in full, completed from reference TRBV2 and TRBJ2-3, reads EPEVTQTPSHQVTQMGQEVILRCVPISNHLYFYWYRQILGQKVEFLVSFYNNEISEKSEIFDDQFSVERPDGSNFTLKIRSTKLEDSAMYFCASLRERTDTQYFGPGTRLTVL.

In regard to this clone: Sequence at one end of the junction differs from germline and may be a read error. This rearrangement joins TRBV7-7 to TRBJ2-5; 16 nucleotides match TRBD2. The CDR3 has 16 residues. The germline CDR1 and CDR2 sequences are SSHAT and FNYEAQ (reference sequence). The CDR3 DNA follows: TGTGCTAGCAGCCCAGGGACTAGCGGGGGGGCAGGGACCCAGTACTTC. Translated: CASSPGTSGGAGTQYF.

About this clone: Relative to the germline gene, one junction end is altered; a read error may explain this. The gene calls are TRBV10-3 and TRBJ2-2, with TRBD2 matching 9 bases. The germline V gene encodes CDR1 ENHRY and CDR2 SYGVKD. The CDR3 covers 15 residues. The CDR3 protein is CATSPSGENTGELFF. CDR3 in DNA: TGTGCCACCAGTCCTAGCGGGGAAAACACCGGGGAGCTGTTTTTT.

The V call is TRBV5-4, the J call TRBJ2-2; D is undetermined. Between the trimmed V and J ends, which lost 4 bases and 3 bases, there was a span of 10 bases. Germline CDR1 and CDR2: SGHNT and YYREEE (reference sequence). The CDR3 is 14 amino acids. The CDR3 spells CASSKDSYTGELFF. CDR3 DNA: TGTGCCAGCAGCAAAGACTCCTACACCGGGGAGCTGTTTTTT. Variable domain in full (rest from reference TRBV5-4 and TRBJ2-2): ETGVTQSPTHLIKTRGQQVTLRCSSQSGHNTVSWYQQALGQGPQFIFQYYREEENGRGNFPPRFSGLQFPNYSSELNVNALELDDSALYLCASSKDSYTGELFFGEGSRLTVL.

The chain couples TRBV5-1 to TRBJ2-7; 11 nucleotides match TRBD2. Germline values: CDR1 SGHRS, CDR2 YFSETQ. The CDR3 extends over 14 amino acids. V lost 3 bases to trimming and J lost 3 bases; unmatched junction nucleotides: 2. The CDR3 region is CASSSGLAGYEQYF. CDR3 DNA: TGCGCCAGCAGCTCTGGACTAGCGGGCTACGAGCAGTACTTC. Complete variable domain (other parts from reference TRBV5-1 and TRBJ2-7): KAGVTQTPRYLIKTRGQQVTLSCSPISGHRSVSWYQQTPGQGLQFLFEYFSETQRNKGNFPGRFSGRQFSNSRSEMNVSTLELGDSALYLCASSSGLAGYEQYFGPGTRLTVT.